The 23 T cell receptor beta chains in this list originate from one sample, sequenced in a study of blood T cells in healthy people across ages. Sample-barcoded 5' priming and a J-beta primer mix drove a second PCR of 7 to 11 cycles. One entry per CDR3 protein results from TCRdb running MiXCR on the 5' RACE reads. The data contain some 1.5 million distinct CDR3 sequences, 28% of them seen just once; the ten biggest clones take up about 7.7%. The sample taken for sequencing was blood. These receptors all stem from a woman in her thirties in good health.

This rearrangement joins TRBV6-4 to TRBJ1-5; D may be TRBD1 (5 bases). This CDR3 is 13 amino acids long. V was shortened by 5 bases and J by 5 bases, with 10 bases between the two germline ends. Germline CDR1 is MRHNA and CDR2 is SNTAGT. The CDR3 nucleotides are TGTGCCAGCAGTACGGGGCGTGATCAGCCCCAGCATTTT. Translation: CASSTGRDQPQHF.

The CDR3 reads CSARAPTEPRFGQFF. Here the CDR3 DNA reads TGCAGTGCTAGGGCCCCGACTGAGCCCAGGTTTGGGCAGTTCTTC. This chain uses TRBV20-1 with TRBJ2-1; D unclear. V was shortened by 3 bases and J by 12 bases, with 24 bases between the two germline ends. Germline V CDR1 and CDR2: DFQATT, SNEGSKA (reference sequence). CDR3 length: 15 residues.

This clonotype appeared a few times. The V gene is TRBV7-2, the J gene TRBJ2-7; 9 bases are a match to TRBD1. V lost 3 bases, J lost 6 bases, and 6 bases stayed unmatched. The CDR3 sequence is 14 residues long. The germline gives CDR1 SGHTA, CDR2 FQGNSA. For the CDR3, the DNA is TGTGCCAGCAGCTTGGGGACAGGGATCCGCGAGCAGTACTTC. Translating it yields CASSLGTGIREQYF.

The chain employs TRBV4-3 and TRBJ2-2; possible D gene TRBD1, 5 bases. The V end lost 0 bases, the J end lost 4 bases, and 12 bases lay between the germline ends. This CDR3 contains 16 residues. The germline gives CDR1 LGHNA, CDR2 YSLEER. Here the CDR3 DNA reads TGCGCCAGCAGCCAAGAGGTCGGACATATCACCGGGGAGCTGTTTTTT. Translated, it gives CASSQEVGHITGELFF.

The table lists this clonotype with a few counts. The germline gene is not matched at one end of the junction; a read error may be the cause. The CDR3 loop is CTSSQPGPSGSEQYF. In DNA form, the CDR3 reads TGTACCAGCAGCCAACCGGGGCCTAGCGGGAGCGAGCAGTACTTC. The V call is TRBV7-9, the J call TRBJ2-7; 10 bases match TRBD2. Germline V gives CDR1 SEHNR, CDR2 FQNEAQ (reference sequence). CDR3 size: 15 residues. Full variable domain (rest looked up from reference TRBV7-9 and TRBJ2-7): DTGVSQNPRHKITKRGQNVTFRCDPISEHNRLYWYRQTLGQGPEFLTYFQNEAQLEKSRLLSDRFSAERPKGSFSTLEIQRTEQGDSAMYLCTSSQPGPSGSEQYFGPGTRLTVT.

This clonotype was seen many times. The chain joins TRBV6-1 to TRBJ2-7; D assignment may be TRBD1 or TRBD2 (5 bases each). This CDR3 has 17 amino acids. Trimming stripped 0 bases from V and 2 bases from J, with 17 bases between. The germline CDR1 and CDR2 sequences are MNHNS and SASEGT. The CDR3 region has the DNA TGTGCCAGCAGTGAAGCTTCAATCTTGCAGGGACCCTACGAGCAGTACTTC. The encoded protein is CASSEASILQGPYEQYF.

The genes are TRBV9 and TRBJ1-1; no clear D. In germline, CDR1 is SGDLS, CDR2 YYNGEE. The CDR3 extends over 15 amino acids. Trimming cost V 4 bases and J 4 bases, with 17 bases left between them. The CDR3 spells CASSPRGVGITEAFF. CDR3 nucleotide sequence: TGTGCCAGCAGCCCCCGGGGTGTTGGCATCACTGAAGCTTTCTTT.

The chain joins TRBV7-9 to TRBJ2-4, with D unclear. The V and J ends lost 5 bases and 6 bases respectively, with 14 bases between them. Germline-derived CDR1 and CDR2 are SEHNR and FQNEAQ (reference sequence). This CDR3 comprises 14 residues. CDR3 region: CASSLTPPGNIQYF. CDR3 sequence (DNA): TGTGCCAGCAGCCTGACTCCTCCGGGAAACATTCAGTACTTC.

There are many counts of this clonotype. The genes are TRBV7-6 and TRBJ2-7, with 9 bases lining up with TRBD2. There are 15 residues in the CDR3. Germline V CDR1 and CDR2: SGHVS, FNYEAQ. J was trimmed by 5 bases and V by 1 base; bases with no gene match: 6. CDR3 amino acids: CASSLEGGGANEQYF. CDR3 DNA: TGTGCCAGCAGCTTAGAAGGCGGGGGGGCCAACGAGCAGTACTTC. Full variable domain (rest looked up from reference TRBV7-6 and TRBJ2-7): GAGVSQSPRYKVTKRGQDVALRCDPISGHVSLYWYRQALGQGPEFLTYFNYEAQQDKSGLPNDRFSAERPEGSISTLTIQRTEQRDSAMYRCASSLEGGGANEQYFGPGTRLTVT.

The chain couples TRBV5-1 to TRBJ1-4; D remains ambiguous. The germline V gene has CDR1 SGHRS and CDR2 YFSETQ. V was cut by 0 bases and J by 8 bases, with 14 bases left in between. The CDR3 extends over 15 amino acids. Here the CDR3 reads CASSLGANSGEKLFF. DNA of the CDR3: TGCGCCAGCAGCTTGGGGGCGAACTCCGGGGAAAAACTGTTTTTT.

For this clonotype: Given a much more abundant clone one base away, this may be a read error. The V and J genes are TRBV6-5 and TRBJ1-2; D gene uncertain. Germline lookup yields CDR1 MNHEY and CDR2 SVGAGI. The length of the CDR3 is 15 residues. V gave up 2 bases and J gave up 2 bases, with 12 bases separating them. CDR3 bases: TGTGCCAGCAGTTACGCCTCCGGCTCGAACTATGGCTACACCTTC. Protein product: CASSYASGSNYGYTF.

The chain combines TRBV5-8 with TRBJ2-4; D ambiguous. Per germline, CDR1 SGHTS and CDR2 YDEGEE. There are 14 residues in the CDR3. V was shortened by 1 base and J by 9 bases, with 14 bases between the two germline ends. The CDR3 here is CASSLRSTGGIQYF. The CDR3 coding sequence is TGTGCCAGCAGCTTGCGTTCGACGGGTGGCATTCAGTACTTC.

In its sample, this clonotype was seen a few times. This chain links TRBV5-1 with TRBJ2-5, with a tentative D call TRBD2 (6 bases). The CDR3 contains 14 residues. Germline V gene sequence: CDR1 SGHRS, CDR2 YFSETQ. The ends were cut back, 3 bases at V and 4 bases at J, with 13 bases in the middle. The CDR3 DNA follows: TGCGCCAGCAGCTGGTACTCCGGGGGAGAGACCCAGTACTTC. Protein: CASSWYSGGETQYF.

The chain combines TRBV20-1 with TRBJ1-2, with 7 bases that match TRBD1. CDR3 length: 12 amino acids. Trimming cost V 5 bases and J 4 bases; bases outside gene matches: 4. Germline assignment: CDR1 DFQATT and CDR2 SNEGSKA (reference sequence). CDR3 bases: TGCAGTGCTTTGACAGGGCGCTATGGCTACACCTTC. Amino acids: CSALTGRYGYTF.

The chain links TRBV29-1 to TRBJ2-3; 10 bases fit TRBD2. Germline V gene lookup returns CDR1 SQVTM and CDR2 ANQGSEA. The CDR3 is 15 amino acids. Trimming removed 4 bases from V and 5 bases from J; junction bases left unmatched: 9. The CDR3 DNA sequence: TGCAGCGTTGGGAGCGGGGGGGCTCTGAGAGATACGCAGTATTTT. Its translation is CSVGSGGALRDTQYF.

This chain uses TRBV6-5 with TRBJ1-6; tentative D call: TRBD1 (6 bases). The CDR3 extends over 15 amino acids. Germline CDR1 is MNHEY and CDR2 is SVGAGI. The ends were cut back, 0 bases at V and 8 bases at J, with 11 bases in the middle. The DNA of the CDR3 is TGTGCCAGCAGTTACTCTTCAGGGACATATTCACCCCTCCACTTT. Translated: CASSYSSGTYSPLHF.

The genes are TRBV7-2 and TRBJ2-7; TRBD1 might be the D (6 bases). The V gene lost 1 base and the J gene lost 6 bases, with 16 bases spanning the gap. The CDR3 totals 15 residues. From germline, CDR1 is SGHTA and CDR2 FQGNSA. CDR3 amino acids: CASSLEGHRVLEQYF. The CDR3 nucleotides read TGTGCCAGCAGCTTAGAAGGTCACAGGGTCCTCGAGCAGTACTTC.

This clonotype has more than one count but fewer than ten. This chain joins TRBV2 and TRBJ2-2; 11 positions agree with TRBD2. The CDR3 runs 16 residues. Looked up from germline, CDR1 is SNHLY and CDR2 is FYNNEI. Trimming took 7 bases from V and 1 from J; bases not matched to a gene: 5. The CDR3 DNA reads TGTGCCAGCACGACTAGCGGGACGCTGAACACCGGGGAGCTGTTTTTT. Protein: CASTTSGTLNTGELFF.

This clonotype was seen a few times. The chain links TRBV5-1 to TRBJ1-1, with TRBD1 matching 7 bases. V shed 3 bases and J 2 bases; nucleotides not matched to a gene: 7. CDR3 length equals 15 residues. Germline V CDR1 and CDR2: SGHRS, YFSETQ. In nucleotides, the CDR3 is TGCGCCAGCAGCTGGGGGACAGCCATAAACACTGAAGCTTTCTTT. This encodes CASSWGTAINTEAFF.

This chain links TRBV7-2 with TRBJ2-1, with TRBD2 matching over 10 bases. Trimming took 5 bases from V and 3 from J; bases not matched to a gene: 4. This CDR3 spans 15 amino acids. The germline CDR1 and CDR2 sequences are SGHTA and FQGNSA. The CDR3 DNA follows: TGTGCCAGCAGCGTACTAGCGGGGTACTACAATGAGCAGTTCTTC. This translates into CASSVLAGYYNEQFF. The full variable domain, in which reference TRBV7-2 and TRBJ2-1 provide the parts outside the CDR3, is GAGVSQSPSNKVTEKGKDVELRCDPISGHTALYWYRQSLGQGLEFLIYFQGNSAPDKSGLPSDRFSAERTGGSVSTLTIQRTQQEDSAVYLCASSVLAGYYNEQFFGPGTRLTVL.

This clonotype was detected ten times or more. V is TRBV20-1 and J is TRBJ1-2, with D hard to call. Germline lookup yields CDR1 DFQATT and CDR2 SNEGSKA (reference sequence). The CDR3 length is 11 residues. Trimming took 7 bases from V and 2 from J, leaving 8 bases between them. CDR3 in DNA: TGCAGTGTACAGCACAACTATGGCTACACCTTC. It codes for CSVQHNYGYTF.

The J gene is TRBJ2-7, the V gene TRBV21-1; the table's D call, TRBD2, was not checked against the DNA. TRBV21-1 is assigned pseudogene status. CDR3 length: 15 residues. The CDR3 DNA is TGTGCCACCTTTAGGACTAGCGGGTCCTCCTACGAGCAGTACTTC. This sequence encodes CATFRTSGSSYEQYF.

This clonotype was picked up many times. This rearrangement joins TRBV9 to TRBJ2-7; perhaps TRBD2 as D (5 bases). Germline V gene lookup returns CDR1 SGDLS and CDR2 YYNGEE. This CDR3 region has 15 residues. Trimming cost V 0 bases and J 5 bases, with 15 bases left between them. The CDR3 DNA reads TGTGCCAGCAGCGTAGCTACCGCGGGCGTTGACGAGCAGTACTTC. Its protein is CASSVATAGVDEQYF.